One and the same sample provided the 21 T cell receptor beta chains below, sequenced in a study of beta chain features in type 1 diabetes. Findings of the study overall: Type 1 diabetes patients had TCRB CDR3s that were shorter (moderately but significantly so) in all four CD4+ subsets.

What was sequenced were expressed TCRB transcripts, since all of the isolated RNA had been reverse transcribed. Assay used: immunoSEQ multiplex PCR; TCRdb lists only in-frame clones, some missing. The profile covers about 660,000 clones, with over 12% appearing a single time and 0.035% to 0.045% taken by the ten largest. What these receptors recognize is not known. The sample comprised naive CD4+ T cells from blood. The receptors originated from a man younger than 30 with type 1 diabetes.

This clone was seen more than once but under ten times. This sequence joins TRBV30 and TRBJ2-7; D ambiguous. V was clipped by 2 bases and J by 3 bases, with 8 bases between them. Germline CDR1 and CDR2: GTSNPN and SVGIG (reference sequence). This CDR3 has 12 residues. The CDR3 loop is CAWSNLGYEQYF. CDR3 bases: TGTGCCTGGAGTAACCTGGGCTACGAGCAGTACTTC.

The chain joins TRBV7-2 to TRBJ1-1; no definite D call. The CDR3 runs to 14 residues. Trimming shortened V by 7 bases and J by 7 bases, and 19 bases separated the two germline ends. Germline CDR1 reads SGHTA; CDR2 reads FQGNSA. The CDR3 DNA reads TGTGCCAGCACCTCACTCGGTCGAATGGATGAAGCTTTCTTT. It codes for CASTSLGRMDEAFF.

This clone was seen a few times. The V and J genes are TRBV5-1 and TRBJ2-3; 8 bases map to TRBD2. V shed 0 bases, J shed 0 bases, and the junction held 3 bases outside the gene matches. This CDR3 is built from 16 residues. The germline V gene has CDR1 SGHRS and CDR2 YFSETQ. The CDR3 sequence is CASSLGPSGSTDTQYF. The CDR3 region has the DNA TGCGCCAGCAGCTTGGGGCCTAGCGGGAGCACAGATACGCAGTATTTT.

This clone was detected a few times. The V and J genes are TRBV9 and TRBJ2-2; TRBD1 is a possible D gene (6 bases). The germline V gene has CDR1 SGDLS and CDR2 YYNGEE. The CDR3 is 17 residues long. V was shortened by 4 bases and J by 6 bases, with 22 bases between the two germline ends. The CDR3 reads CASSHTQGGGIPGELFF. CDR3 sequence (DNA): TGTGCCAGCAGCCACACACAGGGTGGAGGAATCCCCGGGGAGCTGTTTTTT.

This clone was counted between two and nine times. CDR3 sequence reads: CAWSVPPRGHAFF. Here the CDR3 DNA reads TGTGCCTGGAGTGTACCCCCCCGGGGGCATGCTTTCTTT. The chain links TRBV30 to TRBJ1-1; a possible D gene is TRBD1 (6 bases). Per the germline V gene, CDR1 is GTSNPN and CDR2 is SVGIG (reference sequence). The CDR3 extends over 13 amino acids. Trimming left V 0 bases short and J 11 bases short, with 16 bases between.

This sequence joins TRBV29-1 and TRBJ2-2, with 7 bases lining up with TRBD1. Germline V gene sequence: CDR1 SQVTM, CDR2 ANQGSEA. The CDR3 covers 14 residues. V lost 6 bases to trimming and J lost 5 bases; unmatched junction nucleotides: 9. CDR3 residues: CSVRASGGTGELFF. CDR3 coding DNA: TGCAGCGTCCGGGCCTCAGGGGGTACCGGGGAGCTGTTTTTT.

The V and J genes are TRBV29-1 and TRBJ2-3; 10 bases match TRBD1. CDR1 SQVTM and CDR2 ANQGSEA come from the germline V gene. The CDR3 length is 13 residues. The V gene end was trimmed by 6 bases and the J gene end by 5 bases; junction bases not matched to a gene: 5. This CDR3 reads CSVADRGEDTQYF. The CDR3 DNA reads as TGCAGCGTCGCGGACAGGGGGGAAGATACGCAGTATTTT.

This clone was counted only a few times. CDR3 loop: CAISESGNTEAFF. Here the CDR3 DNA reads TGTGCCATCAGTGAGTCCGGGAACACTGAAGCTTTCTTT. The chain uses TRBV10-3 and TRBJ1-1; D unresolved. There are 13 residues in the CDR3. The V gene lost 0 bases and the J gene lost 1 base, with 3 bases spanning the gap. The germline V gene encodes CDR1 ENHRY and CDR2 SYGVKD.

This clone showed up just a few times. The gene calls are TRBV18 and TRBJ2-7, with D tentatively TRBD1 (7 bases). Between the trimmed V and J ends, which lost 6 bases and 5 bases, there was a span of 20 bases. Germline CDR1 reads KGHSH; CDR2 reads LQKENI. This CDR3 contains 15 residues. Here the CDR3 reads CASSRTDREVDEQYF. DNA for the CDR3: TGTGCCAGCTCCCGAACCGACAGGGAGGTGGACGAGCAGTACTTC.

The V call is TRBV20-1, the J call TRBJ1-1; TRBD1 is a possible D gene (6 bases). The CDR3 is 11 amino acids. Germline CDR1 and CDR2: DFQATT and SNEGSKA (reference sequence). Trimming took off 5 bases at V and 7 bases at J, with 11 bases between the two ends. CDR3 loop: CSASQGGEAFF. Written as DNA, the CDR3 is TGCAGTGCTTCACAGGGAGGTGAAGCTTTCTTT.

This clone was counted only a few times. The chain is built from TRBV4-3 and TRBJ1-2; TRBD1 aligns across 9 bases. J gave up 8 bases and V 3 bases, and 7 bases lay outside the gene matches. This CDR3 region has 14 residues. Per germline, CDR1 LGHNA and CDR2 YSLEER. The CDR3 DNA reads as TGCGCCAGCAGCCAGGGACAGGGTTTAGGAGGCTACACCTTC. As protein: CASSQGQGLGGYTF.

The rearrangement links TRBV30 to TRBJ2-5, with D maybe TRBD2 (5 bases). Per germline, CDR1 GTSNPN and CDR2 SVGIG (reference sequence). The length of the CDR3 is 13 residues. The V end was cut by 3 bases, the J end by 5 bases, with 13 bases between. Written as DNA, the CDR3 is TGTGCCTGGAGCGGGGAGCCCTGGGAGACCCAGTACTTC. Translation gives CAWSGEPWETQYF.

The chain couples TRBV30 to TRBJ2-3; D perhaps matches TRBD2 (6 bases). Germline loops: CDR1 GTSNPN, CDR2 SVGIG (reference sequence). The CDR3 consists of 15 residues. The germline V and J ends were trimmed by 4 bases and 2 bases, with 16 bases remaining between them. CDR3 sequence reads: CAWTHAGLTTDTQYF. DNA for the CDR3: TGTGCCTGGACCCATGCGGGACTCACCACAGATACGCAGTATTTT.

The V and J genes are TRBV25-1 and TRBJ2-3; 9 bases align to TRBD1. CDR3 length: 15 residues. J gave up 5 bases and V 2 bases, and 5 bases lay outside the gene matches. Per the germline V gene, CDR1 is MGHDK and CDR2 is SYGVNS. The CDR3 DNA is TGTGCCAGCAGTGAACGGGACAGGGCGGGAGATACGCAGTATTTT. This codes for CASSERDRAGDTQYF.

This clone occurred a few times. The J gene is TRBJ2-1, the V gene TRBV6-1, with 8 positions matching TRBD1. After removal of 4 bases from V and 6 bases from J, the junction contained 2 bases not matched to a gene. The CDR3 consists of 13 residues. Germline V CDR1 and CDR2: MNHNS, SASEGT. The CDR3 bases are TGTGCCAGCAGTGTTACAGGGGGCAATGAGCAGTTCTTC. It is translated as CASSVTGGNEQFF.

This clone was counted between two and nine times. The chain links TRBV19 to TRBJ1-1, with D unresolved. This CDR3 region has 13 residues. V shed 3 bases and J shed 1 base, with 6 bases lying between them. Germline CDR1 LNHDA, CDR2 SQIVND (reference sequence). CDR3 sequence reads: CASSIPRNTEAFF. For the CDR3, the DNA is TGTGCCAGTAGTATCCCCAGGAACACTGAAGCTTTCTTT.

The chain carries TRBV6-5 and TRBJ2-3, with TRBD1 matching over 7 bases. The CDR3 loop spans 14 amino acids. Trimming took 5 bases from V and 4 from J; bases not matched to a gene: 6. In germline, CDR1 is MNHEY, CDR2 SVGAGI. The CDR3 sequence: CASSIRQGSDTQYF. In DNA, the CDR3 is TGTGCCAGCAGTATTCGACAGGGCTCAGATACGCAGTATTTT.

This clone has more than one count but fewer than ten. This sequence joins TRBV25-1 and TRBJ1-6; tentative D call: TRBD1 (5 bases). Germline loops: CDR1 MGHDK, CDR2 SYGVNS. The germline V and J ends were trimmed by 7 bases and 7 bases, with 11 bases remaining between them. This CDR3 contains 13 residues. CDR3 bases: TGTGCCAGCACCGGGGGAAACAATTCACCCCTCCACTTT. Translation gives CASTGGNNSPLHF.

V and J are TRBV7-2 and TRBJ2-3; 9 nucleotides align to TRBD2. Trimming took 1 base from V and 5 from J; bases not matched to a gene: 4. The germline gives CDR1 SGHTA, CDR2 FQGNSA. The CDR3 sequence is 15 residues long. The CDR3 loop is CASSLVRGGVDTQYF. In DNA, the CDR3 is TGTGCCAGCAGCTTAGTGCGGGGGGGCGTAGATACGCAGTATTTT.

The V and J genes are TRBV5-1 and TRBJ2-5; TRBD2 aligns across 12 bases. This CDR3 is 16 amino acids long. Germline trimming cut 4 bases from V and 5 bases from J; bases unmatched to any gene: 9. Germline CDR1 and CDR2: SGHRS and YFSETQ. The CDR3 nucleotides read TGCGCCAGCAGCCCCTCCCTAGCGGGGGGGCGGGAGACCCAGTACTTC. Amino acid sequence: CASSPSLAGGRETQYF.

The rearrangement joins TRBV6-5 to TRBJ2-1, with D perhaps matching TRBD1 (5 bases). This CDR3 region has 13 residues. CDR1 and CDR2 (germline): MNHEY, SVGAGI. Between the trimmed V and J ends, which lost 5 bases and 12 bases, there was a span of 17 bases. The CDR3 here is CASSPDSLYGQFF. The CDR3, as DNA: TGTGCCAGCAGTCCAGACAGTCTGTATGGGCAGTTCTTC.